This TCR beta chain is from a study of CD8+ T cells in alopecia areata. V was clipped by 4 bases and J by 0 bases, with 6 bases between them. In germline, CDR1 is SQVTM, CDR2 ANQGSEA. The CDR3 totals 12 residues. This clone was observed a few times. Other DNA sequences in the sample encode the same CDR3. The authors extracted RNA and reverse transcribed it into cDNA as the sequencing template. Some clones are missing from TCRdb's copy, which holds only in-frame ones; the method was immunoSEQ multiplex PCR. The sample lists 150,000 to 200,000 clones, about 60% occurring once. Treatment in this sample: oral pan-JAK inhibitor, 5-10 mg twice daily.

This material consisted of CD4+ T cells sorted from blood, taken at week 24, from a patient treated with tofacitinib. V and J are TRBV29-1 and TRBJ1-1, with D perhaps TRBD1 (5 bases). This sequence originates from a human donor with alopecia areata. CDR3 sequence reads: CSVGGLNTEAFF. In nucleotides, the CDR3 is TGCAGCGTTGGGGGGTTGAACACTGAAGCTTTCTTT. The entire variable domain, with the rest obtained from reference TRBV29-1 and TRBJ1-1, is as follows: SAVISQKPSRDICQRGTSLTIQCQVDSQVTMMFWYRQQPGQSLTLIATANQGSEATYESGFVIDKFPISRPNLTFSTLTVSNMSPEDSSIYLCSVGGLNTEAFFGQGTRLTVV.